This T cell receptor (beta chain) originates from a study of shared clonotypes between healthy human individuals. Across the whole study: CD4 naive cells filled three plates per donor, CD4 memory three, CD8 naive two and CD8 memory one. Notes on the study in general: Larger estimated richness was generally seen in naive subsets than in memory subsets.

The ends were cut back, 3 bases at V and 2 bases at J, with 13 bases in the middle. Germline V gene sequence: CDR1 LNHDA, CDR2 SQIVND (reference sequence). The CDR3 runs to 15 residues. The data were produced by immunoSEQ multiplex PCR, yet TCRdb's version contains in-frame clones alone and is incomplete. The sample yields about 600,000 clones, almost 97% seen once. With respect to this clone: No antigen is known for it.

V is TRBV19 and J is TRBJ1-1; D is unclear. Sequenced material: naive CD4+ T cells sorted from blood. Subset specified: CD45RA+ positively selected. The TCR originated in a woman in her twenties or thirties in good health. CDR3 amino acids: CASSIKWSPNTEAFF. CDR3 coding DNA: TGTGCCAGTAGTATTAAATGGTCCCCCAACACTGAAGCTTTCTTT.